A single sample is the source of the 7 T cell receptor beta chains below, sequenced in a study of T cells after yellow fever vaccination. TCRdb passed the 5' RACE reads through MiXCR, listing each CDR3 protein once. The sample yields a few hundred thousand distinct CDR3 sequences, 6.5% to 8.5% seen once. Sequenced material: CD4+ T cells sorted from PBMCs, taken 15 days after the yellow fever booster vaccination. The receptor source for this set is a man aged 25-45 years who received the YFV17D yellow fever vaccine.

This clonotype was counted at least ten times. V gene TRBV9 combines with J gene TRBJ2-3; maybe TRBD1 (6 bases). CDR3 length: 15 residues. Between the trimmed V and J ends, which lost 4 bases and 3 bases, there was a span of 15 bases. Germline CDR1 is SGDLS and CDR2 is YYNGEE. CDR3 in amino acids: CASSPQGVGTDTQYF. The CDR3 region has the DNA TGTGCCAGCAGCCCACAGGGTGTGGGGACAGATACGCAGTATTTT.

Details on this clonotype: A much bigger clone sits one base away, suggesting this may be a read error. The chain employs TRBV7-2 and TRBJ2-1; D is ambiguous. V lost 5 bases and J 5 bases, leaving 10 bases between the germline ends. The CDR3 totals 13 residues. Germline V gives CDR1 SGHTA, CDR2 FQGNSA. CDR3 loop: CASSASRNNEQFF. Here the CDR3 DNA reads TGTGCCAGCAGCGCAAGCAGGAACAATGAGCAGTTCTTC.

This clonotype showed up just a few times. The chain combines TRBV4-1 with TRBJ2-7; no firm D call. The CDR3 runs to 15 residues. Germline V gene data show CDR1 as MGHRA and CDR2 as YSYEKL. Trimming pared 4 bases from V and 1 base from J, leaving 14 bases between. CDR3 protein: CASSRGPSGSYEQYF. CDR3 sequence (DNA): TGCGCCAGCAGCCGCGGACCGAGTGGGTCCTACGAGCAGTACTTC.

In regard to this clonotype: The junction differs from germline at one of its ends, possibly a read error. The chain is built from TRBV20-1 and TRBJ2-7; D possibly uses TRBD1 or TRBD2 (6 bases each). The CDR3 covers 13 residues. Looked up from germline, CDR1 is DFQATT and CDR2 is SNEGSKA (reference sequence). Written as DNA, the CDR3 is TGCAGTGCTAGAGATCTTCGGGGCCTAGGGGGGAACTTC. As protein: CSARDLRGLGGNF.

This chain connects TRBV6-2 or TRBV6-3 to TRBJ1-5; 9 bases agree with TRBD1. The trim removed 5 bases at V and 3 bases at J, leaving 5 bases unmatched. The CDR3 sequence is 15 residues long. Germline V gene data show CDR1 as MNHEY and CDR2 as SVGEGT. For the CDR3, the DNA is TGTGCCAGCAGTCTCCGGGACAGGGTCAATCAGCCCCAGCATTTT. It codes for CASSLRDRVNQPQHF.

This clonotype was counted only a few times. The V and J genes are TRBV12-3 or TRBV12-4 and TRBJ2-5; D unresolved. Between the trimmed V and J ends, which lost 1 base and 1 base, there was a span of 7 bases. There are 14 residues in the CDR3. CDR3 protein: CASSLDQSQETQYF. The CDR3 DNA is TGTGCCAGCAGTTTAGATCAGTCCCAAGAGACCCAGTACTTC.

The chain combines TRBV6-1 with TRBJ2-7; 12 nucleotides agree with TRBD2. The junction had 9 bases not matched to a gene; V was cut back by 5 bases and J by 4 bases. Per germline, CDR1 MNHNS and CDR2 SASEGT. The CDR3 totals 16 residues. The CDR3 DNA reads as TGTGCCAGCAGTCGCGGACTAGCGGGGAACTCTTACGAGCAGTACTTC. This codes for CASSRGLAGNSYEQYF.